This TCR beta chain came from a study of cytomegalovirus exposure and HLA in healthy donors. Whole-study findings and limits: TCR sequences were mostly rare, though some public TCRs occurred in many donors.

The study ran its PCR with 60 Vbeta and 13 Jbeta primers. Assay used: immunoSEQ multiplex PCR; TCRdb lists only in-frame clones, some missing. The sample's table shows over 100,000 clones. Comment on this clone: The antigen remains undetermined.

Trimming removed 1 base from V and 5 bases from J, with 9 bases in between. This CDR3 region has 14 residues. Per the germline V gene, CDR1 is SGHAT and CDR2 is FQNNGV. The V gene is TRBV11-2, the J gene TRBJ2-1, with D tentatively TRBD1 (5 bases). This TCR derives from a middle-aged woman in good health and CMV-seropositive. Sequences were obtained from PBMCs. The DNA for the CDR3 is TGTGCCAGCAGCTTAGGTAGGGGTCACAATGAGCAGTTCTTC. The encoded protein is CASSLGRGHNEQFF.